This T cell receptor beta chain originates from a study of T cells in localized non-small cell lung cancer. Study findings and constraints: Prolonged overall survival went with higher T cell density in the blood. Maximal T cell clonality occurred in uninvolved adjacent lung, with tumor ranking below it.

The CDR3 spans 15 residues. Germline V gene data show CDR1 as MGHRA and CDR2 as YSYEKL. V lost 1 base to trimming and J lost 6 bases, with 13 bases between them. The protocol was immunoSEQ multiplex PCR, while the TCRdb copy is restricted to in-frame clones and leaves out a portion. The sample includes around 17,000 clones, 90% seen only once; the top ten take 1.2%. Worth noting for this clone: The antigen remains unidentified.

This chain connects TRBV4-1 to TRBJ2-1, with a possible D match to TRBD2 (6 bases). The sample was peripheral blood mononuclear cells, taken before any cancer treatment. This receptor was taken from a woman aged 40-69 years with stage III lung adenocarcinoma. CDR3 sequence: CASSQAGTGTNEQFF. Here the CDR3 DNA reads TGCGCCAGCAGCCAAGCCGGGACTGGGACCAATGAGCAGTTCTTC.